A single sample is the source of the 14 T cell receptor beta chains below, sequenced in a study of T cell responses to AZD1222 COVID-19 vaccine (dated by TCRdb to 2020 to 2023). Libraries were constructed by the immunoSEQ multiplex PCR assay. TCRdb stores this immuneACCESS table with in-frame sequences only. Part of the clones is absent; in the studies checked, under half of the shortfall reflects unresolved V genes, and no reason is known for the rest. This sample lists 130,000 or so clones; around nine tenths were detected once. Less than 30% of the sample goes to the ten largest clones. Interpreted using the paper, the time point label stands for: baseline before first vaccination. The sequencing used peripheral blood, collected on day 0 of AZD1222 vaccination. The receptors here all came from an adult in good health.

The chain uses TRBV6-6 and TRBJ1-3; unclear D gene. The V end was cut by 5 bases, the J end by 6 bases, with 14 bases between. This CDR3 is 14 amino acids long. Germline CDR1 and CDR2: MNHNY and SVGAGI (reference sequence). CDR3 loop: CASSPRTPLNTIYF. CDR3 nucleotide sequence: TGTGCCAGCAGTCCGCGGACCCCTTTAAACACCATATATTTT.

The chain links TRBV29-1 to TRBJ2-3; maybe TRBD2 (7 bases). The CDR3 is 15 amino acids. Between the trimmed V and J ends, which lost 4 bases and 2 bases, there was a span of 16 bases. Germline CDR1 SQVTM, CDR2 ANQGSEA. The CDR3 here is CSVGFGGRVTDTQYF. CDR3 DNA: TGCAGCGTTGGGTTCGGGGGGCGAGTCACAGATACGCAGTATTTT.

This clone came up once. The DNA for the CDR3 is TGTGCCAGCAGCTTCTTTTCGAACACCGGGGAGCTGTTTTTT. Its protein product is CASSFFSNTGELFF. The chain couples TRBV7-9 to TRBJ2-2; D uncertain. V was cut by 3 bases and J by 0 bases, with 5 bases left in between. The CDR3 contains 14 residues. CDR1 and CDR2 from the germline V gene are SEHNR and FQNEAQ (reference sequence).

The CDR3 DNA reads TGTGCCAGCACCACTTTAAACCCCTTGTCAGTGCTCCACTACGAGCAGTACTTC. This sequence encodes CASTTLNPLSVLHYEQYF. The chain uses TRBV7-9 and TRBJ2-7, with unresolved D. The CDR3 is made up of 18 amino acids. CDR1 SEHNR and CDR2 FQNEAQ come from the germline V gene (reference sequence). The V end was cut by 7 bases, the J end by 3 bases, with 28 bases between.

The CDR3 coding sequence is TGTGCCAGCAGCGTAGAGGGTGAGCAGTTCTTC. This sequence encodes CASSVEGEQFF. V and J are TRBV9 and TRBJ2-1; D call uncertain. Trimming removed 0 bases at V and 9 bases at J, with 4 bases between. From germline, CDR1 is SGDLS and CDR2 YYNGEE. This CDR3 spans 11 amino acids.

The chain employs TRBV29-1 and TRBJ1-2; D remains unclear. CDR1 SQVTM and CDR2 ANQGSEA come from the germline V gene. V was pared by 2 bases and J by 2 bases, with 3 bases between. CDR3 length: 11 amino acids. The CDR3 spells CSVERNYGYTF. The DNA of the CDR3 is TGCAGCGTTGAACGGAACTATGGCTACACCTTC. The complete variable domain, with remaining parts taken from reference TRBV29-1 and TRBJ1-2, reads SAVISQKPSRDICQRGTSLTIQCQVDSQVTMMFWYRQQPGQSLTLIATANQGSEATYESGFVIDKFPISRPNLTFSTLTVSNMSPEDSSIYLCSVERNYGYTFGSGTRLTVV.

The chain recombines TRBV2 with TRBJ1-2, with D tentatively TRBD1 (6 bases). Trimming removed 5 bases from V and 4 bases from J, with 11 bases in between. This CDR3 contains 13 residues. The germline CDR1 and CDR2 sequences are SNHLY and FYNNEI. CDR3 coding DNA: TGTGCCAGCAGTACGGACAGCCTCTATGGCTACACCTTC. Protein: CASSTDSLYGYTF. Supplemented by reference TRBV2 and TRBJ1-2, the full variable domain reads EPEVTQTPSHQVTQMGQEVILRCVPISNHLYFYWYRQILGQKVEFLVSFYNNEISEKSEIFDDQFSVERPDGSNFTLKIRSTKLEDSAMYFCASSTDSLYGYTFGSGTRLTVV.

The V and J genes are TRBV7-8 and TRBJ2-5; D is undetermined. This CDR3 has 13 residues. Germline V gene data show CDR1 as SGHVS and CDR2 as FQNEAQ. Trimming cost V 4 bases and J 2 bases, with 8 bases left between them. CDR3 nucleotide sequence: TGTGCCAGCAGCTCCCGGGTACAAGAGACCCAGTACTTC. It is translated as CASSSRVQETQYF.

This clone was recorded only once. The chain employs TRBV7-8 and TRBJ1-1, with D unresolved. The CDR3 runs to 12 residues. V was pared by 5 bases and J by 0 bases, with 4 bases between. Germline loops: CDR1 SGHVS, CDR2 FQNEAQ. This CDR3 is CASSRLNTEAFF. The CDR3 DNA sequence: TGTGCCAGCAGCCGGTTGAACACTGAAGCTTTCTTT.

CDR3: CASRDYSSTKGNTEAFF. For the CDR3, the DNA is TGCGCCAGCAGGGATTACAGCTCCACAAAGGGAAACACTGAAGCTTTCTTT. J is TRBJ1-1 and V is TRBV23-1; D remains ambiguous. TRBV23-1 is marked as an open reading frame, function uncertain. The CDR3 is made up of 17 amino acids. Trimming stripped 6 bases from V and 2 bases from J, with 22 bases between.

The chain uses TRBV5-1 and TRBJ1-4, with D perhaps TRBD1 (5 bases). Germline CDR1 and CDR2: SGHRS and YFSETQ. Deletions cut 0 bases from V and 3 bases from J, with 12 bases between. This CDR3 comprises 16 residues. CDR3 region: CASSLDVAGSNEKLFF. CDR3 DNA: TGCGCCAGCAGCTTGGACGTGGCAGGGTCTAATGAAAAACTGTTTTTT.

The rearrangement uses TRBV6-2 or TRBV6-3 and TRBJ2-7; 9 bases are shared with TRBD1. The CDR3 contains 15 residues. Per the germline V gene, CDR1 is MNHEY and CDR2 is SVGEGT. Trimming at V came to 0 bases and at J to 7 bases, leaving 7 bases not matched to a gene. The CDR3 sequence is CASSYSGQGLGEQYF. CDR3 coding DNA: TGTGCCAGCAGTTACTCGGGACAGGGACTTGGAGAGCAGTACTTC.

A note on this clone: The sample contains more than one DNA sequence encoding this CDR3. The chain employs TRBV7-2 and TRBJ2-7; D uncertain. The germline V gene encodes CDR1 SGHTA and CDR2 FQGNSA. The CDR3 covers 11 residues. The V end was cut by 6 bases, the J end by 1 base, with 4 bases between. The CDR3 DNA reads as TGTGCCAGCAGTCGTTCCTACGAGCAGTACTTC. Translating gives CASSRSYEQYF.

This clone appeared a single time. V is TRBV29-1 and J is TRBJ1-2; no reliable D call. CDR3 length: 12 amino acids. Per germline, CDR1 SQVTM and CDR2 ANQGSEA. V shed 7 bases and J shed 10 bases, with 19 bases lying between them. The CDR3 is CSAAAGTRVYTF. CDR3 sequence (DNA): TGCAGCGCCGCAGCAGGAACACGTGTCTACACCTTC.